Following are 14 T cell receptor beta chains from one sample sequenced in a study of identical twins. Using its own MiXCR run on the 5' RACE reads, TCRdb lists one record per CDR3 protein. The sample comprises around 490,000 distinct CDR3 sequences, over 12% of which are singletons, and around 0.4% rests with the top ten. Separately, the same data were catalogued under a study of yellow fever vaccine responses in identical twins.

Input material: CD4+ T cells sorted from blood. These receptors were taken from a woman in her late teens or twenties in good health.

This rearrangement joins TRBV7-8 to TRBJ2-2; D unclear. Trimming shortened V by 6 bases and J by 2 bases, and 7 bases separated the two germline ends. This CDR3 is built from 13 residues. From germline, CDR1 is SGHVS and CDR2 FQNEAQ. The CDR3 nucleotides read TGTGCCAGCAGGTGGGGAAACACCGGGGAGCTGTTTTTT. Protein sequence: CASRWGNTGELFF.

This clonotype occurred a few times. The chain uses TRBV5-1 and TRBJ2-1; no definite D call. CDR3 length: 14 residues. Germline V gene lookup returns CDR1 SGHRS and CDR2 YFSETQ. V shed 4 bases and J shed 1 base, with 9 bases lying between them. CDR3 loop: CASSVSSSYNEQFF. Written as DNA, the CDR3 is TGCGCCAGCAGCGTTAGTAGTTCCTACAATGAGCAGTTCTTC.

This clonotype was counted ten times or more. This chain links TRBV18 with TRBJ2-7, with D possibly matching TRBD1 (5 bases). This CDR3 comprises 13 residues. The V gene's germline CDR1 is KGHSH and CDR2 LQKENI. Trimming removed 5 bases at V and 3 bases at J, with 11 bases between. The DNA of the CDR3 is TGTGCCAGCTCATCCCAGGGAAACTACGAGCAGTACGTC. Amino acid sequence: CASSSQGNYEQYV.

The rearrangement links TRBV20-1 to TRBJ2-4; the match to TRBD2 covers 7 bases. From germline, CDR1 is DFQATT and CDR2 SNEGSKA (reference sequence). CDR3 length: 15 amino acids. V lost 0 bases to trimming and J lost 1 base; unmatched junction nucleotides: 3. CDR3 DNA sequence: TGCAGTGCTAGAGATATCGGGGGGGCCAAAAACATTCAGTACTTC. This gives the protein CSARDIGGAKNIQYF.

This clonotype occurred many times. V usage is TRBV12-3 or TRBV12-4 and J usage is TRBJ1-4; D call uncertain. The CDR3 runs to 14 residues. V shed 8 bases and J shed 3 bases, with 13 bases lying between them. The DNA of the CDR3 is TGTGCCAGCTCCCCGGGCGGATCTAATGAAAAACTGTTTTTT. Amino acids: CASSPGGSNEKLFF.

This clonotype was recorded many times. The chain recombines TRBV12-3 or TRBV12-4 with TRBJ2-3; weak D call: TRBD1 (6 bases). This CDR3 region has 15 residues. Deletions cut 5 bases from V and 1 base from J, with 13 bases between. CDR3 protein: CASSRRGLRTDTQYF. The CDR3 region has the DNA TGTGCCAGCAGTCGCAGGGGCCTACGCACAGATACGCAGTATTTT.

This chain connects TRBV19 to TRBJ2-6; no clear D gene. The ends were cut back, 1 base at V and 3 bases at J, with 1 base in the middle. The germline CDR1 and CDR2 sequences are LNHDA and SQIVND (reference sequence). There are 13 residues in the CDR3. The CDR3 nucleotides are TGTGCCAGTAGTATAGGTGGGGCCAACGTCCTGACTTTC. Translation gives CASSIGGANVLTF.

V usage is TRBV2 and J usage is TRBJ2-3, with D possibly being TRBD1 (7 bases). Germline V gene sequence: CDR1 SNHLY, CDR2 FYNNEI. V was clipped by 8 bases and J by 3 bases, with 18 bases between them. The CDR3 is made up of 15 amino acids. The CDR3 DNA reads as TGTGCCAGCCGTCTGGAGGGGGCGCGTACAGATACGCAGTATTTT. It codes for CASRLEGARTDTQYF.

This clonotype has just a few counts. This chain joins TRBV20-1 and TRBJ2-3; no definite D call. Trimming took off 1 base at V and 2 bases at J, with 7 bases between the two ends. The CDR3 is 13 residues long. The germline CDR1 and CDR2 sequences are DFQATT and SNEGSKA (reference sequence). The CDR3 sequence is CSARASNTDTQYF. DNA of the CDR3: TGCAGTGCTAGAGCTAGTAACACAGATACGCAGTATTTT.

The sample holds a few counts of this clonotype. This chain connects TRBV18 to TRBJ2-1, with TRBD2 matching 10 bases. V lost 4 bases and J lost 0; bases outside the gene matches: 6. Germline CDR1 is KGHSH and CDR2 is LQKENI. This CDR3 spans 17 amino acids. The CDR3 nucleotides read TGTGCCAGCTCACAAACTAGCGGGGTCAACTCCTACAATGAGCAGTTCTTC. Translation gives CASSQTSGVNSYNEQFF. Filled out from reference TRBV18 and TRBJ2-1, the complete variable domain reads NAGVMQNPRHLVRRRGQEARLRCSPMKGHSHVYWYRQLPEEGLKFMVYLQKENIIDESGMPKERFSAEFPKEGPSILRIQQVVRGDSAAYFCASSQTSGVNSYNEQFFGPGTRLTVL.

The table lists this clonotype with a few counts. The genes are TRBV12-3 or TRBV12-4 and TRBJ1-1, with a possible D match to TRBD1 (6 bases). The CDR3 is 15 residues long. V dropped 6 bases and J dropped 6 bases, with 20 bases sitting between them. CDR3 amino acids: CASRRGGHMMAEAFF. CDR3 nucleotides: TGTGCCAGCAGGAGGGGGGGACACATGATGGCTGAAGCTTTCTTT.

This CDR3 reads CASSKERGTEAFF. Written as DNA, the CDR3 is TGTGCCAGCAGTAAGGAGAGGGGAACTGAAGCTTTCTTT. The chain carries TRBV6-4 and TRBJ1-1; D may be TRBD1 (5 bases). V lost 5 bases, J lost 5 bases, and 12 bases lay in between. Germline assignment: CDR1 MRHNA and CDR2 SNTAGT. The CDR3 runs to 13 residues.

The chain has TRBV7-8 and TRBJ2-1; maybe TRBD2 (5 bases). The CDR3 spans 17 residues. V dropped 1 base and J dropped 7 bases, with 20 bases sitting between them. Per the germline V gene, CDR1 is SGHVS and CDR2 is FQNEAQ. For the CDR3, the DNA is TGTGCCAGCAGCTTAGGCTTCCGGTACAACACTAGAAATGAGCAGTTCTTC. Encoded protein: CASSLGFRYNTRNEQFF.

This clonotype was counted a few times. V is TRBV5-1 and J is TRBJ1-1; 10 bases align to TRBD1. The germline gives CDR1 SGHRS, CDR2 YFSETQ. CDR3 length equals 15 residues. The junction had 9 bases not matched to a gene; V was cut back by 4 bases and J by 6 bases. As DNA, the CDR3 is TGCGCCAGCAGCGATTTGGACAGGGGGGCATCTGAAGCTTTCTTT. Its translation: CASSDLDRGASEAFF.